The 7 T cell receptor beta chains below come from one sample, sequenced in a study of cytomegalovirus exposure and HLA in healthy donors (dated by TCRdb to 2015 to 2018). Receptor libraries were prepared by the immunoSEQ multiplex PCR assay. A mixture of 60 forward primers for TCR Vbeta segments and 13 reverse primers for TCR Jbeta segments was used in the multiplex PCR. Here the immuneACCESS table is served through TCRdb, limited to in-frame sequences with V and J called. Missing clones are a known gap in these copies; in checked studies unresolved V genes cover under half, and the rest lacks a known reason. This sample is represented by 95,000 to 150,000 clones; 77% of them were singletons. 4.5% to 6% of the sample lies in the top ten. The sequenced sample consisted of PBMCs. The receptors shown here come from a man aged 18-30 years in good health and CMV-seropositive.

The rearrangement links TRBV28 to TRBJ2-3; D is perhaps TRBD1 (7 bases). The CDR3 is made up of 17 amino acids. With 2 bases removed from V and 1 base from J, the gap between germline ends came to 16 bases. Germline assignment: CDR1 MDHEN and CDR2 SYDVKM. The CDR3 loop is CASSLNPRGAGTDTQYF. The DNA of the CDR3 is TGTGCCAGCAGTTTAAACCCCAGGGGGGCTGGCACAGATACGCAGTATTTT.

In its sample, this clone was seen once. J is TRBJ2-5 and V is TRBV5-1; a weak D match, TRBD1 (6 bases). Trimming pared 5 bases from V and 2 bases from J, leaving 10 bases between. The CDR3 length is 13 residues. Per the germline V gene, CDR1 is SGHRS and CDR2 is YFSETQ. The CDR3 sequence: CASSRQVQETQYF. The CDR3 DNA reads as TGCGCCAGCAGTAGACAGGTACAAGAGACCCAGTACTTC.

The chain uses TRBV13 and TRBJ2-6; 10 bases fit TRBD1. The CDR3 sequence is 19 residues long. J gave up 0 bases and V 4 bases, and 9 bases lay outside the gene matches. Germline V gene lookup returns CDR1 PRHDT and CDR2 FYEKMQ (reference sequence). DNA of the CDR3: TGTGCCAGCAGCTCCGAAGGGACAGGGGCTATCTCTGGGGCCAACGTCCTGACTTTC. Encoded protein: CASSSEGTGAISGANVLTF.

This chain uses TRBV9 with TRBJ2-5; 14 bases are shared with TRBD2. Per the germline V gene, CDR1 is SGDLS and CDR2 is YYNGEE. The CDR3 covers 16 residues. V dropped 3 bases and J dropped 4; count of bases not matched to a gene: 5. The CDR3 bases are TGTGCCAGCAGCGGAGGGGGGACTAGCGGGGGAGAGACCCAGTACTTC. Translation gives CASSGGGTSGGETQYF.

The chain carries TRBV12-5 and TRBJ1-1, with D tentatively TRBD1 (6 bases). Per the germline V gene, CDR1 is LGHNT and CDR2 is FRNRAP. The CDR3 is 13 residues long. Trimming removed 5 bases at V and 10 bases at J, with 17 bases between. The CDR3 region has the DNA TGTGCTAGTGGTATCGGACAGTCAGTAGGAGCTTTCTTT. Translation gives CASGIGQSVGAFF.

This clone was counted a few times. The chain recombines TRBV2 with TRBJ2-1; the D gene is possibly TRBD1 (7 bases). Trimming shortened V by 6 bases and J by 8 bases, and 17 bases separated the two germline ends. There are 14 residues in the CDR3. Per germline, CDR1 SNHLY and CDR2 FYNNEI. DNA of the CDR3: TGTGCCAGCAGGATGCAGGGGGGCCTCGATGAGCAGTTCTTC. As protein: CASRMQGGLDEQFF.

The rearrangement links TRBV4-1 to TRBJ2-1; weak D call: TRBD1 (5 bases). The germline CDR1 and CDR2 sequences are MGHRA and YSYEKL. This CDR3 region has 16 residues. The V end lost 1 base, the J end lost 5 bases, and 15 bases lay between the germline ends. Here the CDR3 reads CASSQAAGSLHNEQFF. Here the CDR3 DNA reads TGCGCCAGCAGCCAAGCCGCAGGGTCGTTACACAATGAGCAGTTCTTC.